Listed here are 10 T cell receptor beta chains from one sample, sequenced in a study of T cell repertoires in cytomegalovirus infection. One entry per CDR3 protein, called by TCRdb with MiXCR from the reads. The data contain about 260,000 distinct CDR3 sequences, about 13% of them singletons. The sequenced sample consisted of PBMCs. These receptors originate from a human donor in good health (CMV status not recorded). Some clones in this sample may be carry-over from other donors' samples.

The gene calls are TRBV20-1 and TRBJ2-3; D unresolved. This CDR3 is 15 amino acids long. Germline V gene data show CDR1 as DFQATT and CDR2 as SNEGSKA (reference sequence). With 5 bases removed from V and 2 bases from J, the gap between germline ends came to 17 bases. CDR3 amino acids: CSASPTGMITDTQYF. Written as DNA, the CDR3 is TGCAGTGCTTCCCCGACCGGAATGATCACAGATACGCAGTATTTT.

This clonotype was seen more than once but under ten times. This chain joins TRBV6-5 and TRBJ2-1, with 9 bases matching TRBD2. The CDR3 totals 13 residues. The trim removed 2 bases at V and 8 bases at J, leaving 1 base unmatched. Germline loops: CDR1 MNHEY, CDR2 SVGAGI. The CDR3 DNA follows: TGTGCCAGCAGTTACGGCGGGAGGGATGAGCAGTTCTTC. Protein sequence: CASSYGGRDEQFF.

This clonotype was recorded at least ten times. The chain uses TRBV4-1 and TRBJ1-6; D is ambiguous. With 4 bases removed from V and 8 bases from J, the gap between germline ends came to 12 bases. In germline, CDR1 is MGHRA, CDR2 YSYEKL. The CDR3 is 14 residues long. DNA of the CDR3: TGCGCCAGCAGCCCTGGAAGGGCCGATTCACCCCTCCACTTT. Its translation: CASSPGRADSPLHF.

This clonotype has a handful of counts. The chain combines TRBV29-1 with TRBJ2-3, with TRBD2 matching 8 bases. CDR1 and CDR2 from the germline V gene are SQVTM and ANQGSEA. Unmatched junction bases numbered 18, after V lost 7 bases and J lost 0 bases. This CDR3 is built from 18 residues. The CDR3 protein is CSALGWSGGLASTDTQYF. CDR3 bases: TGCAGCGCTCTTGGTTGGTCGGGGGGGCTCGCTAGCACAGATACGCAGTATTTT.

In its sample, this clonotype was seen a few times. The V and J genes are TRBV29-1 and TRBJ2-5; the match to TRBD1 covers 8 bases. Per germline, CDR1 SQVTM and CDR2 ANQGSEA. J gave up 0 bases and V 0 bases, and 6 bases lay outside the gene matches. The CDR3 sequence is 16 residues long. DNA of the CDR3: TGCAGCGTTGAAGAACCGACAGGGGAGTACCAAGAGACCCAGTACTTC. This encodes CSVEEPTGEYQETQYF.

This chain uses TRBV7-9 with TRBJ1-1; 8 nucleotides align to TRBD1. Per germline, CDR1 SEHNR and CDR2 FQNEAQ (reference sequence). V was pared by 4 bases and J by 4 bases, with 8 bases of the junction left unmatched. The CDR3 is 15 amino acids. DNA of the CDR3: TGTGCCAGCAGCTCATTACAGGGGGGTGCCACTGAAGCTTTCTTT. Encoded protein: CASSSLQGGATEAFF.

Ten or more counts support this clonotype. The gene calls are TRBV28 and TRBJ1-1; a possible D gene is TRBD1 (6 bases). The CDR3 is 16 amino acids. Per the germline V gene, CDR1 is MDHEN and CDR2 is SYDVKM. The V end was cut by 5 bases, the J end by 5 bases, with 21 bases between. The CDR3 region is CASSPWGGGPRTEAFF. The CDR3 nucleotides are TGTGCCAGCAGTCCATGGGGGGGGGGGCCAAGGACTGAAGCTTTCTTT. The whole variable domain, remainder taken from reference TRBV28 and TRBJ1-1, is DVKVTQSSRYLVKRTGEKVFLECVQDMDHENMFWYRQDPGLGLRLIYFSYDVKMKEKGDIPEGYSVSREKKERFSLILESASTNQTSMYLCASSPWGGGPRTEAFFGQGTRLTVV.

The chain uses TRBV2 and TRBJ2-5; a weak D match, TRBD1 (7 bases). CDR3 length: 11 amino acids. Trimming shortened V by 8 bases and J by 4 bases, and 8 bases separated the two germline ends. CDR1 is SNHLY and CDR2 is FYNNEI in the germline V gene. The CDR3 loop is CASQGGETQYF. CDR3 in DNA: TGTGCCAGCCAGGGGGGAGAGACCCAGTACTTC. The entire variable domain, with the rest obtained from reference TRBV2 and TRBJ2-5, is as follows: EPEVTQTPSHQVTQMGQEVILRCVPISNHLYFYWYRQILGQKVEFLVSFYNNEISEKSEIFDDQFSVERPDGSNFTLKIRSTKLEDSAMYFCASQGGETQYFGPGTRLLVL.

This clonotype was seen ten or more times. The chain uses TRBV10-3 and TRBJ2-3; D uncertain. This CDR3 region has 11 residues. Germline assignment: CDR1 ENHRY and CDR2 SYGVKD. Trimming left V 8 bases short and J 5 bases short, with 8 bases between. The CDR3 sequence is CAILRGDTQYF. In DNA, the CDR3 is TGTGCCATCCTGAGAGGAGATACGCAGTATTTT.

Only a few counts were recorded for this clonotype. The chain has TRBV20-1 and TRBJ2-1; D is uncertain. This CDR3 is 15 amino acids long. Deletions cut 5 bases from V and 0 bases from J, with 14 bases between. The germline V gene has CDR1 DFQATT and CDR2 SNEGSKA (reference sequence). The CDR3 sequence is CSALRLLSSYNEQFF. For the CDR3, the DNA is TGCAGTGCTCTACGACTCTTGAGCTCCTACAATGAGCAGTTCTTC.